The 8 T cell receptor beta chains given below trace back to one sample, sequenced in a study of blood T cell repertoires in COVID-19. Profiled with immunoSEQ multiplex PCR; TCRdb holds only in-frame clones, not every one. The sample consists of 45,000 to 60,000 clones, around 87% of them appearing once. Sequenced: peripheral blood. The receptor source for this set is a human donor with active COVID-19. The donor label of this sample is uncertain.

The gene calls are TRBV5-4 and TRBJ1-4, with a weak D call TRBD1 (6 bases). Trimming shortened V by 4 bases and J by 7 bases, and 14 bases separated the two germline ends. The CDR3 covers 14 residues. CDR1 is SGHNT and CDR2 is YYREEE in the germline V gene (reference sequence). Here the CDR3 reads CASSGSGEGEKLFF. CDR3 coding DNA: TGTGCCAGCAGCGGATCAGGGGAAGGTGAAAAACTGTTTTTT.

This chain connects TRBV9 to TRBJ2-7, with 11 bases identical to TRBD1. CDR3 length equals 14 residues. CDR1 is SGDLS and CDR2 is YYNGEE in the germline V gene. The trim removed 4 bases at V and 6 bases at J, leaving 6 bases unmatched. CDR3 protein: CASSIRTGGGEQYF. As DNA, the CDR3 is TGTGCCAGCAGCATTCGGACAGGGGGCGGCGAGCAGTACTTC.

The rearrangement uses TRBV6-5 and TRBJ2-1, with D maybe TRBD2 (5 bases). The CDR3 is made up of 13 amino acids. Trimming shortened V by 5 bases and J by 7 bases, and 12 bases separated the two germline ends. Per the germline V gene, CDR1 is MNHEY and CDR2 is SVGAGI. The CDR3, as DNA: TGTGCCAGCAGTCCCCGGACTGGGAATGAGCAGTTCTTC. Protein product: CASSPRTGNEQFF.

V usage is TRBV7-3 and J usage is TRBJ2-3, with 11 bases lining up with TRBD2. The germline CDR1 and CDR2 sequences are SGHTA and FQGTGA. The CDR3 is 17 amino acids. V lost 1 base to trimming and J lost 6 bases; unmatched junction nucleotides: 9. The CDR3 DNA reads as TGTGCCAGCAGCTTAAGAGGCACTAGCGGGAGCGACGATACGCAGTATTTT. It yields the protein CASSLRGTSGSDDTQYF.

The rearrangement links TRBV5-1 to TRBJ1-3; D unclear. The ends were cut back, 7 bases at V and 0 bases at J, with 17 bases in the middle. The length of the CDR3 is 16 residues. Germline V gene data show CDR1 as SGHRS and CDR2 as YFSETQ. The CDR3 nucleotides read TGCGCCAGCGCCGTCTTGACTCCTAGCTCTGGAAACACCATATATTTT. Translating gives CASAVLTPSSGNTIYF.

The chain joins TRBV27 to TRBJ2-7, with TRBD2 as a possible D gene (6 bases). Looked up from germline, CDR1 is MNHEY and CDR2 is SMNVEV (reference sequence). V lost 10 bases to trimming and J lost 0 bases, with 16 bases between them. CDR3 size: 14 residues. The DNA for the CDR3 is TGTGCCACCTCTTGGGACTCCAGCTCCTACGAGCAGTACTTC. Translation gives CATSWDSSSYEQYF.

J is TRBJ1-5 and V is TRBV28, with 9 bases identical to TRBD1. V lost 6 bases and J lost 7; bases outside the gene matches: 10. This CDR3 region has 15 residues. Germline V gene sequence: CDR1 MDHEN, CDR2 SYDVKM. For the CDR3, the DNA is TGTGCCAGCAGGGACGGGACAGGGTTTAAACAGCCCCAGCATTTT. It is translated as CASRDGTGFKQPQHF.

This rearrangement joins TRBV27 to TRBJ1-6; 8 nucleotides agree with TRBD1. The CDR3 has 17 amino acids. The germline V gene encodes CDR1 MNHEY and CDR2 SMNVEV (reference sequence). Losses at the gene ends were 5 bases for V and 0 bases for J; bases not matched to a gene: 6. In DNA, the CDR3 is TGTGCCAGCAGTGCCCGGACAGGGAGCTCCTATAATTCACCCCTCCACTTT. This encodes CASSARTGSSYNSPLHF.